Included here is one T cell receptor beta chain sequence, with context. There are 14 residues in the CDR3. Germline lookup yields CDR1 LNHDA and CDR2 SQIVND (reference sequence). Trimming removed 11 bases at V and 3 bases at J, with 19 bases between. The data are from a study of blood T cell repertoires in COVID-19. Study-wide context: The United States, Italy and Spain provided the acute and convalescent COVID-19 samples. Nucleic acid was either cDNA or gDNA, and it came from T cells, B-cell-depleted T cells, or PBMCs.

Authors' analysis steps: Using reference gene primer amplification, nucleated cell counts were estimated. Here immunoSEQ multiplex PCR was the method, and the copy in TCRdb shows in-frame clones only, minus some. V and J calls and clone size are as listed in that table; D and trimming were resolved from the DNA. The sample contains some 24,000 clones, 89% of which appear only once. This clonotype was sampled from a human donor in a cohort sampled during active COVID-19. The chain recombines TRBV19 with TRBJ1-2, with D possibly matching TRBD1 (5 bases). The sample was peripheral blood. CDR3 residues: CASREGGTDYGYTF. CDR3 nucleotide sequence: TGTGCCTCTAGGGAGGGCGGGACCGACTATGGCTACACCTTC. Complete variable domain (other parts from reference TRBV19 and TRBJ1-2): DGGITQSPKYLFRKEGQNVTLSCEQNLNHDAMYWYRQDPGQGLRLIYYSQIVNDFQKGDIAEGYSVSREKKESFPLTVTSAQKNPTAFYLCASREGGTDYGYTFGSGTRLTVV.